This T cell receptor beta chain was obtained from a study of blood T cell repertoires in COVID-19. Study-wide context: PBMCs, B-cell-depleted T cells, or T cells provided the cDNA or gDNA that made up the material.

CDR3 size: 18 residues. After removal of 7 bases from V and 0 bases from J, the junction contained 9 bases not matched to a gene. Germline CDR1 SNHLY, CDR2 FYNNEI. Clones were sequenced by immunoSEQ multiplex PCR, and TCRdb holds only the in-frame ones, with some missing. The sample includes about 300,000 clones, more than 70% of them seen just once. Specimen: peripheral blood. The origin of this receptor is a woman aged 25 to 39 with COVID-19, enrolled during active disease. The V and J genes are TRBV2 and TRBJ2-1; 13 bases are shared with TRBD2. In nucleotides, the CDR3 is TGTGCCAGCAAGCCGGGACTAGCGGGGATTTTCTCCTACAATGAGCAGTTCTTC. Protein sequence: CASKPGLAGIFSYNEQFF.